This T cell receptor (beta chain) came from a study of cytomegalovirus exposure and HLA in healthy donors. Study at large: In terms of ancestry, the Caucasian-associated cluster contained 75% to 90% of the 350 to 450 genotyped donors.

Germline V gene data show CDR1 as LNHNV and CDR2 as YYDKDF (reference sequence). CDR3 length: 16 amino acids. V gave up 5 bases and J gave up 4 bases; unmatched junction bases: 6. Broader study findings: As was reported, the HLA-A and HLA-B alleles of most subjects were accurately predicted from TCR beta sequences. A list of 150 or so TCR beta chains associated with cytomegalovirus was given.

In the PCR, 60 Vbeta and 13 Jbeta primers were used. The table came from immunoSEQ multiplex PCR; TCRdb's copy has only in-frame clones and leaves some out. Of 150,000 to 200,000 clones listed, around 76% are singletons. On this clone: Its antigen is still unknown.

The chain couples TRBV15 to TRBJ1-3; TRBD1 matches 12 bases. The origin of this receptor is a man aged 40-49 years in good health and CMV-seronegative. Sequencing input: PBMCs. This CDR3 is CATSEPGQGAGNTIYF. DNA of the CDR3: TGTGCCACCAGCGAACCGGGACAGGGGGCAGGAAACACCATATATTTT.